This entry describes one T cell receptor (beta chain). The target of this receptor is not known. The germline gene is not matched at one end of the junction; a read error may be the cause. The immunoSEQ Assay was used to sequence TCRbeta CDR3 regions. After extraction, genomic DNA underwent amplification by bias-controlled multiplex PCR, followed by high-throughput sequencing. The original pipeline was this. Collapsing and filtering of sequences were performed to quantify the absolute abundance of each unique TCRbeta CDR3 region. T cell fraction was estimated by normalization of TCRbeta template counts to usable DNA, with usable DNA being measured through amplification of reference genes present in all nucleated cells. Repertoire TCRs were annotated as SARS-CoV-2-specific by exact matching of V gene, CDR3 amino acid sequence and J gene to a known reactive TCR set. The reference SARS-CoV-2 TCR set was derived from MIRA and filtered for enrichment in COVID-19-positive ImmuneCODE repertoires, a step that removed public or cross-reactive TCRs. Using the MIRA antigens, annotated TCRs were further analysed by specific ORF or by position within an ORF. Breadth was defined as annotated unique rearrangements over total unique productive rearrangements; depth was the summed frequency of those rearrangements. Group comparisons of TCR breadth used two-sided Wilcoxon rank-sum tests. TCRdb stores this immuneACCESS table with in-frame sequences only. Part of the clones is absent; in the studies checked, under half of the shortfall reflects unresolved V genes, and no reason is known for the rest. Clone size and the V and J calls come from that table; the DNA yielded D and trimming. For this sample there are about 380,000 clones; 83% appear just once. The ten largest make up just under 7.5% of the sample.

In light of the paper, this sample's treatment or condition label describes: roughly 20 received Ad26.COV2.S at low or high dose, single or two shots; 5 received placebo; per-sample allocation not given. For vaccine and placebo recipients, repertoires were sequenced using samples collected on day 63 after the first injection. In Cohort 1b, fewer than 30 adults aged 18-55 years were enrolled at a single site in Boston, USA, between 29 July and 7 August 2020. Ad26.COV2.S was a replication-incompetent adenovirus type 26 vector expressing a prefusion-stabilized SARS-CoV-2 spike protein from the original Wuhan strain. This entry comes from a study of Ad26.COV2.S vaccination and SARS-CoV-2 variants (dated by TCRdb to the early 2020s). In the study overall: Vaccine-arm donors came from COV1001, a multicentre, randomized, double-blind, placebo-controlled phase I-IIa trial of Ad26.COV2.S in healthy adults. Ad26.COV2.S was given intramuscularly at 5x10^10 or 1x10^11 viral particles, as a single shot or as two shots 56 days apart. TCRbeta repertoire sequencing was used to assess the specificity and breadth of SARS-CoV-2-reactive T cell receptors after Ad26.COV2.S vaccination. The TCR-sequenced set comprised about 32 samples: 19 Ad26.COV2.S vaccine recipients, 5 placebo recipients and 8 SARS-CoV-2 convalescent individuals. Trial participants were randomized into five groups of five: low-dose or high-dose Ad26.COV2.S given once or twice, or placebo on both occasions. Investigators remained blinded to trial group allocation during experiments and outcome assessment.

The germline V gene encodes CDR1 SNHLY and CDR2 FYNNEI. The CDR3 covers 15 residues, taking in both the cysteine and the phenylalanine. Only the CDR3 DNA stays, 45 bases, in frame from base 1. Results and caveats for the whole study, not just this receptor: Substantial breadth of spike-specific CD8+ and CD4+ T cell responses was reported after vaccination. Ad26.COV2.S recipients had higher spike-specific TCR breadth than placebo recipients (P = 0.0014). The study lacked the statistical power to compare responses across vaccine doses or regimens. The authors noted that total T cell responses may have been underestimated by the TCR breadth and depth analyses. Vaccine and placebo recipients had comparable non-spike TCR breadth, which fits with the vaccine containing only spike.

Sequencing was performed on peripheral blood, taken in a trial of Ad26.COV2.S vaccine versus placebo. The V and J genes are TRBV2 and TRBJ2-4, and TRBD2 matches 10 of the central bases. This receptor was taken from a person between 18 and 65 years old who received the Ad26.COV2.S COVID-19 vaccine or a placebo. The CDR3 is CASSVVERGGLPRRF. The DNA reads TGTGCCAGCAGTGTTGTAGAGCGGGGGGGACTCCCCCGGCGCTTC.